This TCR beta chain is from a study of Ad26.COV2.S vaccination and SARS-CoV-2 variants. Study background: Enrollment placed the donor in the COV1001 Ad26.COV2.S trial arm. Recipients of Ad26.COV2.S got it intramuscularly, once or twice 56 days apart.

As for treatment: approximately 18 received Ad26.COV2.S at low or high dose, single or two shots; 5 received placebo; per-sample allocation not given. Sampling occurred on day 63 after the first vaccine or placebo injection. Vaccination employed an Ad26 vector expressing the Wuhan-strain SARS-CoV-2 spike. Some clones are missing from TCRdb's copy, which holds only in-frame ones; the method was immunoSEQ multiplex PCR. The sample holds about 450,000 clones; roughly nine tenths are singletons and the top ten take 2% to 3%. In germline, CDR1 is LGHNT, CDR2 FRNRAP. CDR3 length: 15 residues. J was trimmed by 1 base and V by 3 bases; bases with no gene match: 3.

This specimen was peripheral blood, taken in a trial of Ad26.COV2.S vaccine versus placebo. The chain recombines TRBV12-5 with TRBJ2-7; 10 bases agree with TRBD1. The TCR originated in a person between 18 and 59 years old who received the Ad26.COV2.S COVID-19 vaccine or a placebo. This chain's CDR3 is CASGFGQGESYEQYV. The CDR3 DNA reads as TGTGCTAGTGGTTTTGGACAGGGGGAATCCTACGAGCAGTACGTC.